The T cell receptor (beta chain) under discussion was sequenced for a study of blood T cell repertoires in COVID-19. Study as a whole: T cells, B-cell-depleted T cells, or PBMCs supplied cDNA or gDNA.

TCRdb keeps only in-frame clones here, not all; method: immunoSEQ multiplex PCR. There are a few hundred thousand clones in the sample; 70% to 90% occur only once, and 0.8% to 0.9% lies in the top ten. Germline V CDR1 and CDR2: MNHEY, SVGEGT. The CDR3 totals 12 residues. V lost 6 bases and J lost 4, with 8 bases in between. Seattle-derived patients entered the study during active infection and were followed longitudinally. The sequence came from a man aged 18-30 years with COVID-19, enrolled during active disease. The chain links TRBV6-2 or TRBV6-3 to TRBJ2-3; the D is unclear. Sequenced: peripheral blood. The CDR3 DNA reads TGTGCCAGCAGCCAGCAGGCAGATACGCAGTATTTT. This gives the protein CASSQQADTQYF.